Below, 4 T cell receptor beta chains from the same sample are listed, as sequenced in a study of T-cell memory formation after mild COVID-19 (dated by TCRdb to the early 2020s). The library was produced with 5' RACE. Sequencing was carried out with an Illumina NovaSeq 6000. The public reads were quality trimmed at Q25 with fastp and then assembled into clones with MiXCR by TCRdb, keeping productive beta chains. Each CDR3 protein gets just one entry, which takes the most common genes and DNA from the rows behind it. This sample gives 200,000 to 300,000 distinct CDR3 sequences in total; 15% to 20% of them show up just once. The top ten hold under 25% of the sample. Material for sequencing was PBMCs or a T cell subset sorted from them (not recorded which). These receptors were collected from a man aged 18 to 30 who had mild COVID-19 (a few samples of this study predate the infection). The sample titles of this study are shuffled in the database, so cell type and time point are left out; the donor was told from shared clones.

This chain connects TRBV6-5 to TRBJ1-2; 7 nucleotides align to TRBD1. CDR3 length: 14 amino acids. Losses at the gene ends were 0 bases for V and 4 bases for J; bases not matched to a gene: 2. In germline, CDR1 is MNHEY, CDR2 SVGAGI. CDR3 sequence (DNA): TGTGCCAGCAGTTACTCGACAGGGATCTATGGCTACACCTTC. It is translated as CASSYSTGIYGYTF.

The chain uses TRBV7-6 and TRBJ1-1; no definite D call. This CDR3 region has 13 residues. CDR1 is SGHVS and CDR2 is FNYEAQ in the germline V gene. Trimming took 6 bases from V and 3 from J, leaving 11 bases between them. Written as DNA, the CDR3 is TGTGCCAGCAGACAAACCGGGTACACTGAAGCTTTCTTT. Translation: CASRQTGYTEAFF.

In DNA form, the CDR3 reads TGTGCCAGCAGCCAGGGGTACGACAGGGAAGCTTTCTTT. It codes for CASSQGYDREAFF. This chain links TRBV14 with TRBJ1-1; tentatively, D is TRBD1 (6 bases). V lost 3 bases and J lost 8, with 13 bases in between. The CDR3 is 13 amino acids. In germline, CDR1 is SGHDN, CDR2 FVKESK.

In its sample, this clonotype was seen a few times. One junction end disagrees with the germline gene, perhaps due to a read error. The chain uses TRBV20-1 and TRBJ2-1; possible D gene TRBD2, 6 bases. The V gene's germline CDR1 is DFQATT and CDR2 SNEGSKA (reference sequence). The CDR3 totals 14 residues. The CDR3 here is CSAGEPGLPNEQFF. CDR3 bases: TGCAGTGCTGGAGAGCCGGGACTCCCAAATGAGCAGTTCTTC.